This T cell receptor (beta chain) was found in a study of radiotherapy plus CTLA-4 blockade in lung cancer. Study information: Objective responses occurred in 15% to 20% of patients; around 30% had disease control. Findings and caveats of the study: Early clonal dynamics of blood T cells, together with interferon-beta, were reported as the best response predictor. TCR clones of tumor origin grew in blood after radiotherapy plus ipilimumab.

Notes on this clone: Its specificity is unknown.

Clones were read by immunoSEQ multiplex PCR, and TCRdb kept only the in-frame ones, dropping some. The sample consists of 120,000 or so clones, about 87% of them appearing once. Chemo-refractory metastatic non-small-cell lung cancer patients were treated with focal radiation plus CTLA-4 blockade with ipilimumab. V was clipped by 6 bases and J by 10 bases; unmatched bases: 9. The length of the CDR3 is 14 residues. Germline lookup yields CDR1 SEHNR and CDR2 FQNEAQ (reference sequence). Material: peripheral blood, obtained from a patient treated with radiotherapy plus ipilimumab. This chain links TRBV7-9 with TRBJ1-6; 7 nucleotides agree with TRBD1. The TCR sequence derives from a human donor with non-small cell lung cancer that progressed on radiotherapy plus ipilimumab. DNA for the CDR3: TGTGCCAGCAGGGGCGGACAGGATTCCTCACCCCTCCACTTT. As protein: CASRGGQDSSPLHF.